A selection of T cell receptor beta chains follows, all from one sample in a study of spatial heterogeneity in lung cancer. TCRdb analysed the 5' RACE reads with MiXCR anew, one entry per CDR3 protein. This table has roughly 29,000 distinct CDR3 sequences, more than 4.5% appearing once. The sample consisted of PBMCs, taken at follow-up. All receptors derive from a female donor with early-stage non-small cell lung cancer. Each CDR3 is given with its conserved first and last residue. The D gene is left open where the match is weak. Where a row states a size, it is once, few, many or the class of an expanded clone; other rows omit it.

J gene,CDR3 length,D gene,V gene,clone size,CDR3 protein,CDR3 DNA
TRBJ2-5,12,-,TRBV20-1,many,CSARQLVGTQYF,TGCAGTGCTAGGCAACTAGTCGGGACCCAGTACTTC
TRBJ2-1,15,TRBD2,TRBV20-1,-,CSARGSGSSYNEQFF,TGCAGTGCTAGGGGTAGCGGGAGCTCCTACAATGAGCAGTTCTTC
TRBJ2-4,16,TRBD2,TRBV20-1,many,CSARPGGTLAKNIQYF,TGCAGTGCTAGACCGGGGGGGACTCTAGCCAAAAACATTCAGTACTTC
TRBJ2-7,14,-,TRBV2,many,CASSERDSSYEQYF,TGTGCCAGCAGTGAACGGGACTCCTCCTACGAGCAGTACTTC
TRBJ2-7,14,-,TRBV27,many,CASSLKGNAYEQYF,TGTGCCAGCAGTTTAAAGGGGAACGCCTACGAGCAGTACTTC
TRBJ2-3,15,-,TRBV27,many,CASSQRLLGADTQYF,TGTGCCAGCAGTCAGCGACTCCTAGGTGCAGATACGCAGTATTTT
TRBJ2-3,15,-,TRBV6-1,-,CASSVRQSSTDTQYF,TGTGCCAGCAGCGTTAGACAGTCGAGCACAGATACGCAGTATTTT
TRBJ2-5,16,TRBD2,TRBV6-5,many,CASSYFSSGGQETQYF,TGTGCCAGCAGTTACTTCTCCAGCGGGGGGCAAGAGACCCAGTACTTC
TRBJ2-1,13,-,TRBV29-1,many,CSVEALALAEQFF,TGCAGCGTAGAAGCCCTGGCACTCGCTGAGCAGTTCTTC
TRBJ1-4,15,-,TRBV5-4,many,CASSLKESTNEKLFF,TGTGCCAGCAGCTTGAAAGAGTCAACTAATGAAAAACTGTTTTTT
TRBJ1-3,15,-,TRBV5-6,few,CASSLVGSPGNTIYF,TGTGCCAGCAGCTTGGTTGGCAGCCCTGGAAACACCATATATTTT
TRBJ2-2,15,TRBD1,TRBV10-2,-,CASSDEQGYTGELFF,TGCGCCAGCAGTGATGAACAGGGGTATACCGGGGAGCTGTTTTTT
TRBJ2-7,16,TRBD1,TRBV6-2/TRBV6-3,-,CASSLNLDRGSYEQYF,TGTGCCAGCAGCCTCAACTTGGACAGGGGAAGCTACGAGCAGTACTTC
TRBJ1-2,15,TRBD1,TRBV7-9,many,CASSQGQGFSYGYTF,TGTGCCAGCAGCCAGGGACAGGGCTTCAGCTATGGCTACACCTTC
TRBJ2-3,16,TRBD2,TRBV2,many,CASTEWRGAGTDTQYF,TGTGCCAGCACCGAATGGCGGGGGGCCGGCACAGATACGCAGTATTTT
TRBJ1-2,12,-,TRBV20-1,many,CSARDPHYGYTF,TGCAGTGCTAGAGACCCCCACTATGGCTACACCTTC
TRBJ2-2,14,-,TRBV3-1,many,CASSQYLVTGELFF,TGTGCCAGCAGCCAATATTTAGTCACCGGGGAGCTGTTTTTT
TRBJ1-5,15,TRBD1,TRBV20-1,many,CSARALDRENQPQHF,TGCAGTGCTAGAGCCTTGGACAGGGAGAATCAGCCCCAGCATTTT
TRBJ1-1,14,-,TRBV6-5,medium-sized,CASRAGFGRPEAFF,TGTGCCAGCAGGGCAGGGTTTGGGAGGCCTGAAGCTTTCTTT
TRBJ2-4,16,TRBD1,TRBV28,-,CASSPTGLLAKNIQYF,TGTGCCAGCAGTCCGACAGGGTTACTAGCCAAAAACATTCAGTACTTC
TRBJ1-2,14,TRBD1,TRBV28,many,CASSFTGVFYGYTF,TGTGCCAGCAGTTTCACAGGGGTCTTCTATGGCTACACCTTC
TRBJ2-4,14,-,TRBV12-3/TRBV12-4,few,CASSLDSAKNIQYF,TGTGCCAGCAGTTTGGACTCAGCCAAAAACATTCAGTACTTC